This passage covers 24 T cell receptor beta chains from one sample sequenced in a study of identical twins (TCRdb year 2016). The method was 5' RACE. The instrument given in TCRdb is Illumina HiSeq 2000. TCRdb reprocessed the public reads (quality trimming at Q25 with fastp, clone calling with MiXCR) and kept in-frame beta chains. Entries are consolidated by CDR3 protein sequence, retaining the most common genes and DNA. This sample holds 200,000 to 250,000 distinct CDR3 sequences; 7.5% were observed only once. About 1.9% of the sample goes to the ten largest clones. These data were likewise used in another study, on yellow fever vaccine responses in identical twins.

Sequences were obtained from memory (CD45RO+) T cells sorted from blood. The cell subset or site label corresponds to: CD45RO+ enriched T cells. These receptors all stem from a woman aged 18-29 years in good health.

The table lists this clonotype with many counts. The rearrangement uses TRBV12-3 or TRBV12-4 and TRBJ2-7, with TRBD2 as a possible D gene (5 bases). This CDR3 has 13 residues. V lost 6 bases to trimming and J lost 6 bases, with 15 bases between them. The DNA of the CDR3 is TGTGCCAGCAGCGAAGGGCCCGCGGGCGAGCAGTACTTC. This gives the protein CASSEGPAGEQYF.

The chain joins TRBV3-1 to TRBJ1-1, with 11 bases matching TRBD1. Looked up from germline, CDR1 is LGHDT and CDR2 is YNNKEL (reference sequence). V dropped 10 bases and J dropped 1; count of bases not matched to a gene: 8. The CDR3 consists of 15 residues. The CDR3, as DNA: TGTGCCACCTCTCGGACAGGGGGCGCGAACACTGAAGCTTTCTTT. It encodes CATSRTGGANTEAFF.

This clonotype was recorded many times. V and J are TRBV28 and TRBJ1-5, with a tentative D call TRBD1 (6 bases). Germline-derived CDR1 and CDR2 are MDHEN and SYDVKM. The CDR3 covers 17 residues. V lost 3 bases to trimming and J lost 0 bases, with 15 bases between them. In DNA form, the CDR3 reads TGTGCCAGCAGTTTTGCCACGGGACATCGTAGCAATCAGCCCCAGCATTTT. The encoded protein is CASSFATGHRSNQPQHF.

The chain combines TRBV9 with TRBJ2-2; D not resolved. This CDR3 is built from 18 residues. The germline gives CDR1 SGDLS, CDR2 YYNGEE. Between the trimmed V and J ends, which lost 3 bases and 1 base, there was a span of 19 bases. This CDR3 is CASSDGGVVRKNTGELFF. In DNA, the CDR3 is TGTGCCAGCAGCGACGGTGGGGTTGTAAGAAAGAACACCGGGGAGCTGTTTTTT. Based on the CDR3 plus reference TRBV9 and TRBJ2-2, the full variable domain is DSGVTQTPKHLITATGQRVTLRCSPRSGDLSVYWYQQSLDQGLQFLIQYYNGEERAKGNILERFSAQQFPDLHSELNLSSLELGDSALYFCASSDGGVVRKNTGELFFGEGSRLTVL.

In its sample, this clonotype was seen many times. The rearrangement uses TRBV5-1 and TRBJ2-7, with no clear D. Trimming took 0 bases from V and 6 from J, leaving 16 bases between them. Germline CDR1 is SGHRS and CDR2 is YFSETQ. The CDR3 spans 15 residues. The CDR3 DNA reads TGCGCCAGCAGCTTGGATACAGCGAGTACGAGCGAGCAGTACTTC. It translates to CASSLDTASTSEQYF. The variable domain in full, completed from reference TRBV5-1 and TRBJ2-7, reads KAGVTQTPRYLIKTRGQQVTLSCSPISGHRSVSWYQQTPGQGLQFLFEYFSETQRNKGNFPGRFSGRQFSNSRSEMNVSTLELGDSALYLCASSLDTASTSEQYFGPGTRLTVT.

Ten or more counts support this clonotype. The CDR3 region is CASSRTSGIYEQFF. The CDR3 DNA reads TGTGCCAGCAGCCGGACTAGCGGGATCTATGAGCAGTTCTTC. The chain recombines TRBV3-1 with TRBJ2-1; 12 nucleotides match TRBD2. There are 14 residues in the CDR3. CDR1 and CDR2 from the germline V gene are LGHDT and YNNKEL (reference sequence). The trim removed 4 bases at V and 8 bases at J, leaving 3 bases unmatched.

This clonotype was counted many times. The chain carries TRBV4-2 and TRBJ2-2, with D maybe TRBD2 (5 bases). Germline assignment: CDR1 LGHNA and CDR2 YNFKEQ. This CDR3 has 15 amino acids. The V end was cut by 0 bases, the J end by 7 bases, with 12 bases between. CDR3 DNA: TGTGCCAGCAGCCAAGATCGAGGGCTGGGCGGGGAGCTGTTTTTT. As protein: CASSQDRGLGGELFF.

This clonotype was observed a few times. The V and J genes are TRBV20-1 and TRBJ2-7, with 7 bases lining up with TRBD2. From germline, CDR1 is DFQATT and CDR2 SNEGSKA (reference sequence). The CDR3 covers 14 residues. The junction had 8 bases not matched to a gene; V was cut back by 3 bases and J by 3 bases. The CDR3 nucleotides read TGCAGTGCTAGTCTGCCTAGCGGAATCTACGAGCAGTACTTC. The encoded protein is CSASLPSGIYEQYF.

This clonotype was recorded at least ten times. V and J are TRBV11-2 and TRBJ2-2; 8 bases are a match to TRBD1. This CDR3 region has 17 residues. Germline assignment: CDR1 SGHAT and CDR2 FQNNGV. The ends lost 2 bases at V and 3 bases at J; junction bases unmatched: 8. CDR3: CASSLSSQGAYTGELFF. For the CDR3, the DNA is TGTGCCAGCAGCTTAAGCTCCCAGGGGGCATACACCGGGGAGCTGTTTTTT. Combining the CDR3 with reference TRBV11-2 and TRBJ2-2 gives the whole variable domain EAGVAQSPRYKIIEKRQSVAFWCNPISGHATLYWYQQILGQGPKLLIQFQNNGVVDDSQLPKDRFSAERLKGVDSTLKIQPAKLEDSAVYLCASSLSSQGAYTGELFFGEGSRLTVL.

Many counts were recorded for this clonotype. The chain carries TRBV12-3 or TRBV12-4 and TRBJ2-7; no clear D gene. Between the trimmed V and J ends, which lost 0 bases and 4 bases, there was a span of 10 bases. The CDR3 consists of 14 residues. CDR3 sequence (DNA): TGTGCCAGCAGTTTAGCTTACGGCGGTTACGAGCAGTACTTC. Its protein is CASSLAYGGYEQYF.

Comment on this clonotype: The final CDR3 position lacks the conserved phenylalanine or tryptophan, pointing to a likely read error. The J gene is TRBJ2-5, the V gene TRBV5-1; D is unresolved. The CDR3 length is 13 residues. Trimming cost V 1 base and J 1 base, with 5 bases left between them. Germline CDR1 reads SGHRS; CDR2 reads YFSETQ. The CDR3 region has the DNA TGCGCCAGCAGCTTGTCTAGCCAAGAGACCCAGTACGTC. Encoded protein: CASSLSSQETQYV.

This clonotype was detected many times. J is TRBJ2-7 and V is TRBV7-2; D possibly matches TRBD1 or TRBD2 (5 bases each). Germline CDR1 is SGHTA and CDR2 is FQGNSA. Trimming took 2 bases from V and 2 from J, leaving 10 bases between them. This CDR3 contains 14 residues. The chain's CDR3 is CASSLTRGPYEQYF. CDR3 coding DNA: TGTGCCAGCAGCTTAACCCGGGGCCCCTACGAGCAGTACTTC.

The table lists this clonotype with a few counts. The V gene is TRBV9, the J gene TRBJ1-6, with D unresolved. Trimming took off 3 bases at V and 4 bases at J, with 11 bases between the two ends. Germline V CDR1 and CDR2: SGDLS, YYNGEE. This CDR3 is built from 15 residues. The CDR3, as DNA: TGTGCCAGCAGCGCCCACAACGGGTATAATTCACCCCTCCACTTT. This encodes CASSAHNGYNSPLHF.

This chain joins TRBV20-1 and TRBJ2-7, with a possible D match to TRBD2 (6 bases). Germline lookup yields CDR1 DFQATT and CDR2 SNEGSKA (reference sequence). V was pared by 0 bases and J by 1 base, with 13 bases between. This CDR3 is built from 15 residues. Here the CDR3 reads CSARDNSGPSYEQYF. Written as DNA, the CDR3 is TGCAGTGCTAGAGACAATAGCGGACCTTCCTACGAGCAGTACTTC.

The chain couples TRBV20-1 to TRBJ2-3, with 8 bases lining up with TRBD2. The CDR3 consists of 14 residues. Germline lookup yields CDR1 DFQATT and CDR2 SNEGSKA (reference sequence). V lost 4 bases and J lost 0; bases outside the gene matches: 3. CDR3 coding DNA: TGCAGTGCTAAAACTAGCGGTAGCACAGATACGCAGTATTTT. This sequence encodes CSAKTSGSTDTQYF.

The chain has TRBV3-1 and TRBJ1-1, with D unresolved. CDR1 and CDR2 from the germline V gene are LGHDT and YNNKEL (reference sequence). The CDR3 length is 12 residues. Trimming shortened V by 2 bases and J by 1 base, and 2 bases separated the two germline ends. This chain's CDR3 is CASSQSNTEAFF. In DNA form, the CDR3 reads TGTGCCAGCAGCCAATCGAACACTGAAGCTTTCTTT.

The J gene is TRBJ1-1, the V gene TRBV19; D is possibly TRBD1 (5 bases). Germline-derived CDR1 and CDR2 are LNHDA and SQIVND (reference sequence). The CDR3 is 13 residues long. Trimming stripped 6 bases from V and 4 bases from J, with 12 bases between. CDR3 in DNA: TGTGCCAGTAGGCTAGGAACAGGCACTGAAGCTTTCTTT. It codes for CASRLGTGTEAFF.

This clonotype was seen repeatedly, ten times or more. V usage is TRBV10-2 and J usage is TRBJ2-1, with D unclear. Germline loops: CDR1 WSHSY, CDR2 SAAADI. The CDR3 consists of 9 residues. Trimming shortened V by 11 bases and J by 8 bases, and 7 bases separated the two germline ends. CDR3 nucleotide sequence: TGCGCCGGATCGGATGAGCAGTTCTTC. Translation gives CAGSDEQFF.

This clonotype was detected ten times or more. This sequence joins TRBV5-1 and TRBJ2-7; TRBD1 agrees at 10 bases. Looked up from germline, CDR1 is SGHRS and CDR2 is YFSETQ. CDR3 length equals 14 residues. With 1 base clipped from V and 6 bases from J, the junction kept 4 bases outside the gene matches. CDR3: CASSLKGQGPEQYF. The CDR3 bases are TGCGCCAGCAGCTTGAAGGGACAGGGGCCCGAGCAGTACTTC.

This chain joins TRBV12-3 or TRBV12-4 and TRBJ2-7; no clear D. Trimming took off 3 bases at V and 5 bases at J, with 5 bases between the two ends. CDR3 length equals 11 residues. The CDR3 bases are TGTGCCAGCAGTTTTTCAGACGAGCAGTACTTC. Amino acid sequence: CASSFSDEQYF.

The CDR3 DNA reads TGTGCCAGCAGTGTCGATTCGAATACGCAGTATTTT. It yields the protein CASSVDSNTQYF. This chain joins TRBV2 and TRBJ2-3; D not certain. Looked up from germline, CDR1 is SNHLY and CDR2 is FYNNEI. The V and J ends lost 4 bases and 7 bases respectively, with 9 bases between them. The CDR3 has 12 amino acids.

Ten or more counts support this clonotype. V is TRBV7-9 and J is TRBJ2-7, with 7 positions matching TRBD1. This CDR3 comprises 15 residues. Germline lookup yields CDR1 SEHNR and CDR2 FQNEAQ (reference sequence). V dropped 5 bases and J dropped 3; count of bases not matched to a gene: 10. CDR3 coding DNA: TGTGCCAGCAGCCCTCAGGGGGTCGGAGTCTACGAGCAGTACTTC. Its protein is CASSPQGVGVYEQYF.

There are many counts of this clonotype. The J gene is TRBJ2-7, the V gene TRBV12-3 or TRBV12-4, with D hard to call. The V end was cut by 6 bases, the J end by 3 bases, with 6 bases between. This CDR3 is built from 11 residues. The CDR3: CASSPRYEQYF. The CDR3 nucleotides are TGTGCCAGCAGCCCCCGCTACGAGCAGTACTTC.

This clonotype was picked up many times. CDR3 coding DNA: TGTGCCAGCAGCTTCGTACTAGCGGCCCAAGAGACCCAGTACTTC. This gives the protein CASSFVLAAQETQYF. The V call is TRBV7-9, the J call TRBJ2-5, with TRBD2 matching over 8 bases. CDR3 length equals 15 residues. The germline V gene encodes CDR1 SEHNR and CDR2 FQNEAQ (reference sequence). The V and J ends lost 3 bases and 1 base, in that order; junction bases with no gene match: 4. Filled out from reference TRBV7-9 and TRBJ2-5, the complete variable domain reads DTGVSQNPRHKITKRGQNVTFRCDPISEHNRLYWYRQTLGQGPEFLTYFQNEAQLEKSRLLSDRFSAERPKGSFSTLEIQRTEQGDSAMYLCASSFVLAAQETQYFGPGTRLLVL.